The 31 T cell receptor beta chains below come from one sample, sequenced in a study of T cells in Graves' hyperthyroidism and ophthalmopathy. RNA transcripts yielded amplified TCR beta CDR3 regions. First-round RT-PCR with HTBI primers amplified the TCR CDR3 region. Each CDR3 protein gets one entry after TCRdb re-called the multiplex PCR reads with MiXCR. The repertoire holds approximately 300,000 distinct CDR3 sequences, with roughly 15% as singletons. The sample comprised blood. The receptors here all came from a man aged 30-40 years with Graves' hyperthyroidism.

The chain has TRBV10-2 and TRBJ2-1; no definite D call. There are 12 residues in the CDR3. The V end was cut by 5 bases, the J end by 9 bases, with 11 bases between. Germline V gene sequence: CDR1 WSHSY, CDR2 SAAADI. CDR3 protein: CASSWEGGEQFF. CDR3 bases: TGCGCCAGCAGTTGGGAAGGCGGTGAGCAGTTCTTC.

This clonotype was seen repeatedly, ten times or more. The chain employs TRBV18 and TRBJ2-7; D might be TRBD1 (8 bases). The germline V gene encodes CDR1 KGHSH and CDR2 LQKENI. The CDR3 contains 14 residues. V was cut by 4 bases and J by 7 bases, with 17 bases left in between. The CDR3 DNA is TGTGCCAGCTCACTCGGACAGGGAGGGCGGGAGCAGTACTTC. Its protein is CASSLGQGGREQYF. The full variable domain, rest sourced from reference TRBV18 and TRBJ2-7, is NAGVMQNPRHLVRRRGQEARLRCSPMKGHSHVYWYRQLPEEGLKFMVYLQKENIIDESGMPKERFSAEFPKEGPSILRIQQVVRGDSAAYFCASSLGQGGREQYFGPGTRLTVT.

This clonotype was seen more than once but under ten times. This sequence joins TRBV4-2 and TRBJ2-1, with 12 bases aligning to TRBD2. Unmatched junction bases numbered 11, after V lost 8 bases and J lost 9 bases. The CDR3 has 15 amino acids. CDR1 LGHNA and CDR2 YNFKEQ come from the germline V gene. The CDR3 region is CASAPSTSGSGEQFF. CDR3 sequence (DNA): TGTGCCAGCGCCCCCTCGACTAGCGGGAGTGGTGAGCAGTTCTTC.

This clonotype was found a few times. This rearrangement joins TRBV27 to TRBJ2-4, with D perhaps matching TRBD1 (6 bases). The germline gives CDR1 MNHEY, CDR2 SMNVEV (reference sequence). The length of the CDR3 is 15 residues. Deletions cut 3 bases from V and 8 bases from J, with 17 bases between. The CDR3 spells CASSFRDAWTDIQYF. The DNA for the CDR3 is TGTGCCAGCAGTTTCAGGGACGCCTGGACAGACATTCAGTACTTC.

In its sample, this clonotype was seen a few times. V is TRBV19 and J is TRBJ2-1; TRBD1 or TRBD2 may be the D gene (5 bases each). Germline loops: CDR1 LNHDA, CDR2 SQIVND (reference sequence). The CDR3 has 15 amino acids. V gave up 4 bases and J gave up 0 bases, with 10 bases separating them. CDR3 nucleotide sequence: TGTGCCAGTAGTAGCACAGGAGGCTCCTACAATGAGCAGTTCTTC. This codes for CASSSTGGSYNEQFF.

The rearrangement links TRBV6-5 to TRBJ2-2, with D possibly TRBD1 on 5 matching bases. Germline V lookup: CDR1 MNHEY, CDR2 SVGAGI. This CDR3 region has 15 residues. Trimming cost V 0 bases and J 5 bases, with 10 bases left between them. CDR3 region: CASSYSTAITGELFF. The CDR3, as DNA: TGTGCCAGCAGTTACTCGACAGCTATTACCGGGGAGCTGTTTTTT.

In regard to this clonotype: A much larger clonotype is one base distant, so this may be a read error. Without the conserved terminal phenylalanine or tryptophan, this CDR3 likely stems from a read error. The chain employs TRBV29-1 and TRBJ2-7; D unresolved. The germline CDR1 and CDR2 sequences are SQVTM and ANQGSEA. The CDR3 runs 14 residues. V dropped 4 bases and J dropped 2 bases, with 15 bases sitting between them. The CDR3 sequence is CSVVRHSVTYEQYL. CDR3 bases: TGCAGCGTTGTCCGCCACAGCGTCACCTACGAGCAGTACCTC.

In this sample, this clonotype turned up many times. This chain connects TRBV27 to TRBJ2-1, with D unresolved. Trimming stripped 5 bases from V and 7 bases from J, with 15 bases between. The CDR3 consists of 14 residues. Germline V gives CDR1 MNHEY, CDR2 SMNVEV (reference sequence). The CDR3 is CASSPNRWLNEQFF. The CDR3 DNA sequence: TGTGCCAGCAGTCCAAACCGCTGGCTGAATGAGCAGTTCTTC.

This clonotype was detected only once. The rearrangement uses TRBV19 and TRBJ1-4, with D uncertain. This CDR3 is built from 13 residues. CDR1 LNHDA and CDR2 SQIVND come from the germline V gene (reference sequence). Trimming stripped 10 bases from V and 7 bases from J, with 16 bases between. DNA of the CDR3: TGTGCCACCCAGAGACGTTACGGTGAAAAACTGTTTTTT. The encoded protein is CATQRRYGEKLFF.

This clonotype was counted a few times. The CDR3 loop reads CASSSYPSGIYEQYF. The CDR3 DNA reads TGCGCCAGCAGCTCGTACCCTAGCGGGATATACGAGCAGTACTTC. The V and J genes are TRBV5-1 and TRBJ2-7, with TRBD2 matching 9 bases. This CDR3 is 15 amino acids long. The V gene end was trimmed by 3 bases and the J gene end by 4 bases; junction bases not matched to a gene: 8. CDR1 and CDR2 (germline): SGHRS, YFSETQ. The whole variable domain, filled in from reference TRBV5-1 and TRBJ2-7, reads KAGVTQTPRYLIKTRGQQVTLSCSPISGHRSVSWYQQTPGQGLQFLFEYFSETQRNKGNFPGRFSGRQFSNSRSEMNVSTLELGDSALYLCASSSYPSGIYEQYFGPGTRLTVT.

This clonotype showed up many times. The chain carries TRBV6-5 and TRBJ1-2, with TRBD1 identical over 11 bases. The CDR3 covers 15 residues. In germline, CDR1 is MNHEY, CDR2 SVGAGI. J lost 8 bases, V lost 0 bases, and 5 bases had no gene match. The CDR3 bases are TGTGCCAGCAGTTACTCCTCGGGACAGGGGGACGGCTACACCTTC. Translation gives CASSYSSGQGDGYTF.

This clonotype was counted at least ten times. V and J are TRBV27 and TRBJ2-2; D is uncertain. Per germline, CDR1 MNHEY and CDR2 SMNVEV (reference sequence). The ends were cut back, 5 bases at V and 3 bases at J, with 10 bases in the middle. This CDR3 is 14 amino acids long. This CDR3 is CASSRYQDTGELFF. CDR3 nucleotides: TGTGCCAGCAGTAGGTACCAAGACACCGGGGAGCTGTTTTTT.

The chain links TRBV6-1 to TRBJ2-7; 10 bases agree with TRBD2. Germline V lookup: CDR1 MNHNS, CDR2 SASEGT. V lost 5 bases to trimming and J lost 4 bases; unmatched junction nucleotides: 5. CDR3 length: 14 residues. The CDR3 DNA reads as TGTGCCAGCAGTCGATCAGCGGGAGGGTACGAGCAGTACTTC. This sequence encodes CASSRSAGGYEQYF.

This clonotype showed up many times. The rearrangement joins TRBV3-1 to TRBJ1-4; no reliable D call. CDR1 is LGHDT, CDR2 YNNKEL, per germline (reference sequence). The ends were cut back, 7 bases at V and 8 bases at J, with 14 bases in the middle. The CDR3 totals 13 residues. CDR3 bases: TGTGCCAGCACCCGCCGGGTAGGGGAAAAACTGTTTTTT. This encodes CASTRRVGEKLFF. Based on the CDR3 plus reference TRBV3-1 and TRBJ1-4, the full variable domain is DTAVSQTPKYLVTQMGNDKSIKCEQNLGHDTMYWYKQDSKKFLKIMFSYNNKELIINETVPNRFSPKSPDKAHLNLHINSLELGDSAVYFCASTRRVGEKLFFGSGTQLSVL.

This clonotype was recorded a few times. The CDR3 is CASSLRESYNEQFF. The CDR3, as DNA: TGTGCCAGCAGCTTAAGGGAATCCTACAATGAGCAGTTCTTC. The V and J genes are TRBV7-2 and TRBJ2-1; D unclear. This CDR3 region has 14 residues. V lost 2 bases and J 1 base, leaving 6 bases between the germline ends. Germline CDR1 reads SGHTA; CDR2 reads FQGNSA.

There are many counts of this clonotype. CDR3 region: CASSYRTSGITDTQYF. CDR3 DNA: TGTGCCAGCAGTTACCGGACTAGCGGGATAACAGATACGCAGTATTTT. The chain uses TRBV6-1 and TRBJ2-3, with 12 positions matching TRBD2. Germline V gene data show CDR1 as MNHNS and CDR2 as SASEGT. CDR3 length equals 16 residues. V trimming: 5 bases; J trimming: 3 bases; junction bases outside the gene matches: 6.

The sample holds a few counts of this clonotype. This rearrangement joins TRBV9 to TRBJ1-5, with 7 bases matching TRBD1. Germline V gene lookup returns CDR1 SGDLS and CDR2 YYNGEE. V shed 3 bases, J shed 3 bases, and the junction held 6 bases outside the gene matches. This CDR3 is 15 amino acids long. As DNA, the CDR3 is TGTGCCAGCAGCGCAGGGGGGAGCTTCAATCAGCCCCAGCATTTT. Translating it yields CASSAGGSFNQPQHF.

This clonotype was observed at least ten times. This chain links TRBV6-5 with TRBJ2-2; D is ambiguous. Germline assignment: CDR1 MNHEY and CDR2 SVGAGI. The V end was cut by 1 base, the J end by 4 bases, with 7 bases between. The CDR3 sequence is 14 residues long. The CDR3 bases are TGTGCCAGCAGTTACTTGGGAATCACCGGGGAGCTGTTTTTT. This gives the protein CASSYLGITGELFF.

This clonotype was observed at least ten times. The chain couples TRBV6-1 to TRBJ1-2, with a tentative D call TRBD1 (5 bases). The CDR3 sequence is 13 residues long. In germline, CDR1 is MNHNS, CDR2 SASEGT. Between the trimmed V and J ends, which lost 5 bases and 5 bases, there was a span of 12 bases. CDR3 sequence reads: CASSTQGEYGYTF. The CDR3 coding sequence is TGTGCCAGCAGTACCCAGGGTGAATATGGCTACACCTTC.

This clonotype was counted ten times or more. This chain joins TRBV27 and TRBJ2-5, with a possible D match to TRBD2 (6 bases). Germline V gene sequence: CDR1 MNHEY, CDR2 SMNVEV (reference sequence). Between the trimmed V and J ends, which lost 5 bases and 0 bases, there was a span of 10 bases. The CDR3 contains 14 residues. CDR3 loop: CASSPIADQETQYF. The CDR3, as DNA: TGTGCCAGCAGTCCGATAGCGGACCAAGAGACCCAGTACTTC.

This clonotype was detected only a few times. The chain has TRBV6-5 and TRBJ1-4; D not resolved. From germline, CDR1 is MNHEY and CDR2 SVGAGI. V was shortened by 0 bases and J by 7 bases, with 12 bases between the two germline ends. This CDR3 is built from 15 residues. This CDR3 reads CASSYSRRTVEKLFF. In DNA, the CDR3 is TGTGCCAGCAGTTACTCGAGGCGTACAGTTGAAAAACTGTTTTTT.

The chain recombines TRBV20-1 with TRBJ1-1; D is uncertain. The CDR3 has 13 residues. V gave up 1 base and J gave up 2 bases, with 8 bases separating them. Per the germline V gene, CDR1 is DFQATT and CDR2 is SNEGSKA (reference sequence). Here the CDR3 reads CSARAPSNTEAFF. The CDR3 nucleotides read TGCAGTGCTAGAGCACCAAGCAACACTGAAGCTTTCTTT.

This clonotype was recorded many times. V usage is TRBV20-1 and J usage is TRBJ2-2; D gene ambiguous. Germline V CDR1 and CDR2: DFQATT, SNEGSKA (reference sequence). V lost 1 base to trimming and J lost 5 bases, with 8 bases between them. The CDR3 is 13 residues long. CDR3 amino acids: CSARGDGTGELFF. In DNA, the CDR3 is TGCAGTGCTAGAGGAGACGGGACCGGGGAGCTGTTTTTT.

This clonotype was recorded a few times. The CDR3 loop is CASSTRLQVAGETTGELFF. CDR3 DNA: TGTGCCAGCAGCACACGACTCCAAGTAGCGGGAGAGACCACCGGGGAGCTGTTTTTT. V is TRBV9 and J is TRBJ2-2, with 9 bases lining up with TRBD2. CDR3 length: 19 residues. Trimming took 4 bases from V and 4 from J; bases not matched to a gene: 17. Germline assignment: CDR1 SGDLS and CDR2 YYNGEE.

This clonotype was observed at least ten times. The chain employs TRBV7-3 and TRBJ2-3; a weak D match, TRBD1 (7 bases). Germline V gene sequence: CDR1 SGHTA, CDR2 FQGTGA. CDR3 length: 17 residues. Deletions cut 4 bases from V and 1 base from J, with 18 bases between. CDR3 DNA: TGTGCCAGCAGCTCCGGACGAGGCAGGGGGGGCACAGATACGCAGTATTTT. Amino acid sequence: CASSSGRGRGGTDTQYF.

There are a few counts of this clonotype. The rearrangement links TRBV20-1 to TRBJ2-1, with 13 bases identical to TRBD2. Germline V gene sequence: CDR1 DFQATT, CDR2 SNEGSKA (reference sequence). Trimming at V came to 6 bases and at J to 9 bases, leaving 8 bases not matched to a gene. The CDR3 extends over 14 amino acids. The CDR3 DNA is TGCAGTGCGCAACTAGCGGGAGGGCCGGGTGAGCAGTTCTTC. Protein product: CSAQLAGGPGEQFF.

This clonotype was seen more than once but under ten times. The V and J genes are TRBV5-1 and TRBJ2-7; possible D gene TRBD1, 6 bases. CDR1 and CDR2 from the germline V gene are SGHRS and YFSETQ. Trimming left V 0 bases short and J 4 bases short, with 14 bases between. CDR3 length: 15 amino acids. CDR3 residues: CASSLAGDRRYEQYF. The CDR3 coding sequence is TGCGCCAGCAGCTTGGCAGGGGACCGGCGTTACGAGCAGTACTTC.

This clonotype was seen repeatedly, ten times or more. The chain joins TRBV30 to TRBJ2-1; D is perhaps TRBD2 (7 bases). This CDR3 comprises 14 residues. CDR1 and CDR2 (germline): GTSNPN, SVGIG (reference sequence). Between the trimmed V and J ends, which lost 2 bases and 7 bases, there was a span of 15 bases. Here the CDR3 reads CAWSSYGRGNEQFF. CDR3 in DNA: TGTGCCTGGAGTTCATATGGGAGGGGGAATGAGCAGTTCTTC.

The chain links TRBV4-1 to TRBJ2-4; D is perhaps TRBD1 (6 bases). Germline V CDR1 and CDR2: MGHRA, YSYEKL. CDR3 length: 16 residues. V lost 2 bases, J lost 6 bases, and 17 bases lay in between. CDR3 sequence reads: CASSQPTGVIPNIQYF. For the CDR3, the DNA is TGCGCCAGCAGCCAACCGACAGGCGTGATTCCAAACATTCAGTACTTC.

This chain links TRBV2 with TRBJ2-5; 12 nucleotides agree with TRBD2. CDR1 is SNHLY, CDR2 FYNNEI, per germline. The CDR3 runs to 15 residues. The V gene end was trimmed by 7 bases and the J gene end by 1 base; junction bases not matched to a gene: 4. This CDR3 is CASTRLAGAQETQYF. In nucleotides, the CDR3 is TGTGCCAGCACCAGACTAGCGGGAGCCCAAGAGACCCAGTACTTC. Looking up the rest from reference TRBV2 and TRBJ2-5 gives the full variable domain: EPEVTQTPSHQVTQMGQEVILRCVPISNHLYFYWYRQILGQKVEFLVSFYNNEISEKSEIFDDQFSVERPDGSNFTLKIRSTKLEDSAMYFCASTRLAGAQETQYFGPGTRLLVL.

At least ten counts were recorded for this clonotype. V usage is TRBV2 and J usage is TRBJ2-5; D is possibly TRBD2 (5 bases). Trimming removed 4 bases from V and 5 bases from J, with 11 bases in between. CDR3 length: 13 amino acids. Per the germline V gene, CDR1 is SNHLY and CDR2 is FYNNEI. The CDR3 sequence: CASSVLAQETQYF. The DNA for the CDR3 is TGTGCCAGCAGTGTGCTAGCCCAGGAGACCCAGTACTTC.